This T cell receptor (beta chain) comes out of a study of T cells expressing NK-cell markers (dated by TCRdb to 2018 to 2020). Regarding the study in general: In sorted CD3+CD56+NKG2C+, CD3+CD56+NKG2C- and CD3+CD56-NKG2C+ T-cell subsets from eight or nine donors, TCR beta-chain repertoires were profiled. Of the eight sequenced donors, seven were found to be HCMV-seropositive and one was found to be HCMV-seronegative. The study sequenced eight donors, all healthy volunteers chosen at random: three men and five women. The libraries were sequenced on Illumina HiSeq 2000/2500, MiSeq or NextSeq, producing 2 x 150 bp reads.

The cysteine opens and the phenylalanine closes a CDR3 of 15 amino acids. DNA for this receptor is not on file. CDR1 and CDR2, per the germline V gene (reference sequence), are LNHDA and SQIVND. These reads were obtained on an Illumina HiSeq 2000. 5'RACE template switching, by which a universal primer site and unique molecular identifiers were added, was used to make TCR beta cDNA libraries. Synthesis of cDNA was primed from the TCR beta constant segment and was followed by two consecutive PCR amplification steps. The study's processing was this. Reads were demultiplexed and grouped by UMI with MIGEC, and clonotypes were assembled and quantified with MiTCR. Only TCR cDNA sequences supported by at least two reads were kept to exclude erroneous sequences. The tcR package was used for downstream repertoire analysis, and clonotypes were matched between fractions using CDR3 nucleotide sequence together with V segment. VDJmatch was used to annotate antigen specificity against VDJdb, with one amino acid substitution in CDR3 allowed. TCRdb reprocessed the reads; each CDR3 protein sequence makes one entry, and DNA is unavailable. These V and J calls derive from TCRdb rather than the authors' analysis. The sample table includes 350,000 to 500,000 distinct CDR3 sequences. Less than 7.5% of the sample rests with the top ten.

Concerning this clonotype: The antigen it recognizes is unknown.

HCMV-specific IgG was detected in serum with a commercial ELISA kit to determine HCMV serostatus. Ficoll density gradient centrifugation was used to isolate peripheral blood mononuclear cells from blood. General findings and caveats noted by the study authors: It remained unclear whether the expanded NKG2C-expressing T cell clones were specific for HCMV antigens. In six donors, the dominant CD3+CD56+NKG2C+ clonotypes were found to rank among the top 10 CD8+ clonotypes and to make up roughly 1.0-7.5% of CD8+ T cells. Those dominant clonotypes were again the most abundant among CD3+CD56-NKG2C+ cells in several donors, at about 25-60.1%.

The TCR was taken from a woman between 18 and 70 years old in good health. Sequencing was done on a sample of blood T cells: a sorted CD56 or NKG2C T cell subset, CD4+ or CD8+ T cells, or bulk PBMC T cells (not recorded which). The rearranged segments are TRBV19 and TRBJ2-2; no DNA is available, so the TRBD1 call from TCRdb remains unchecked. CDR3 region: CASRPGEGDTGELFF. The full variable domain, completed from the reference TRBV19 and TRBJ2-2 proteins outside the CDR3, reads DGGITQSPKYLFRKEGQNVTLSCEQNLNHDAMYWYRQDPGQGLRLIYYSQIVNDFQKGDIAEGYSVSREKKESFPLTVTSAQKNPTAFYLCASRPGEGDTGELFFGEGSRLTVL.